One and the same sample provided the 24 T cell receptor beta chains below, sequenced in a study of CD8 T cells in Susac syndrome. An input of about 0.45 to 1 ug of RNA was subjected to reverse transcription using random hexamers. In TCRdb, the immunoSEQ multiplex PCR reads were re-called with MiXCR into one record per CDR3 protein. The table has 150,000 to 200,000 distinct CDR3 sequences, over 85% seen once; the top ten hold around 0.15%. Sequenced sample: CD4+ T cells from PBMCs. These receptors came from a human donor in good health.

This sequence joins TRBV20-1 and TRBJ2-5, with 8 bases that match TRBD2. This CDR3 region has 12 residues. Germline trimming cut 5 bases from V and 6 bases from J; bases unmatched to any gene: 5. Germline values: CDR1 DFQATT, CDR2 SNEGSKA (reference sequence). This CDR3 is CSASGTRKTQYF. As DNA, the CDR3 is TGCAGTGCTTCGGGGACTAGAAAGACCCAGTACTTC.

The J gene is TRBJ1-2, the V gene TRBV4-1, with 9 bases that match TRBD1. Per the germline V gene, CDR1 is MGHRA and CDR2 is YSYEKL. This CDR3 comprises 15 residues. The ends lost 0 bases at V and 7 bases at J; junction bases unmatched: 6. The CDR3 region has the DNA TGCGCCAGCAGCCAAGAGGGGACAGGGCTTATTGGCTACACCTTC. It codes for CASSQEGTGLIGYTF.

The rearrangement joins TRBV29-1 to TRBJ1-2; D is perhaps TRBD1 (5 bases). V gave up 4 bases and J gave up 8 bases, with 17 bases separating them. This CDR3 has 13 residues. The germline V gene has CDR1 SQVTM and CDR2 ANQGSEA. CDR3 in DNA: TGCAGCGTTGTCCCCTCTGGCCGGGGGGGCTACACCTTC. Translated: CSVVPSGRGGYTF. The complete variable domain, with remaining parts taken from reference TRBV29-1 and TRBJ1-2, reads SAVISQKPSRDICQRGTSLTIQCQVDSQVTMMFWYRQQPGQSLTLIATANQGSEATYESGFVIDKFPISRPNLTFSTLTVSNMSPEDSSIYLCSVVPSGRGGYTFGSGTRLTVV.

The count of this clonotype is one. The V call is TRBV20-1, the J call TRBJ2-7; TRBD1 is a possible D gene (6 bases). CDR1 and CDR2 (germline): DFQATT, SNEGSKA (reference sequence). The CDR3 consists of 13 residues. V was trimmed by 3 bases and J by 6 bases, leaving 15 bases between them. The CDR3 is CSASRGGEGEQYF. CDR3 in DNA: TGCAGTGCTAGTCGAGGGGGAGAGGGCGAGCAGTACTTC.

CDR3 in amino acids: CSVQGAADYGYTF. The CDR3 DNA sequence: TGCAGCGTTCAGGGGGCGGCGGACTATGGCTACACCTTC. V usage is TRBV29-1 and J usage is TRBJ1-2, with 8 positions matching TRBD1. Germline V gives CDR1 SQVTM, CDR2 ANQGSEA. Losses at the gene ends were 5 bases for V and 3 bases for J; bases not matched to a gene: 5. The length of the CDR3 is 13 residues. Supplemented by reference TRBV29-1 and TRBJ1-2, the full variable domain reads SAVISQKPSRDICQRGTSLTIQCQVDSQVTMMFWYRQQPGQSLTLIATANQGSEATYESGFVIDKFPISRPNLTFSTLTVSNMSPEDSSIYLCSVQGAADYGYTFGSGTRLTVV.

This sequence joins TRBV20-1 and TRBJ1-2, with D perhaps TRBD1 (6 bases). The CDR3 runs 12 residues. Trimming took off 6 bases at V and 3 bases at J, with 11 bases between the two ends. The V gene's germline CDR1 is DFQATT and CDR2 SNEGSKA (reference sequence). The CDR3 loop reads CSARTDDYGYTF. CDR3 coding DNA: TGCAGTGCCAGGACAGACGACTATGGCTACACCTTC.

The chain combines TRBV7-9 with TRBJ2-3; TRBD2 matches at 11 bases. Germline loops: CDR1 SEHNR, CDR2 FQNEAQ (reference sequence). The CDR3 is 16 amino acids. V gave up 5 bases and J gave up 4 bases; unmatched junction bases: 8. CDR3 in DNA: TGTGCCAGCAGCCGACGACTAGCGGGGTTGTCAGATACGCAGTATTTT. This translates into CASSRRLAGLSDTQYF. Supplemented by reference TRBV7-9 and TRBJ2-3, the full variable domain reads DTGVSQNPRHKITKRGQNVTFRCDPISEHNRLYWYRQTLGQGPEFLTYFQNEAQLEKSRLLSDRFSAERPKGSFSTLEIQRTEQGDSAMYLCASSRRLAGLSDTQYFGPGTRLTVL.

The chain recombines TRBV27 with TRBJ2-7; D perhaps matches TRBD1 (5 bases). The ends were cut back, 0 bases at V and 7 bases at J, with 13 bases in the middle. Germline V gene data show CDR1 as MNHEY and CDR2 as SMNVEV (reference sequence). The CDR3 has 14 residues. CDR3 bases: TGTGCCAGCAGTTTATCTGGCAGGGTACAAGAGCAGTACTTC. Its translation is CASSLSGRVQEQYF.

The chain recombines TRBV23-1 with TRBJ2-3; a weak D match, TRBD1 (6 bases). TRBV23-1 counts as an open reading frame of uncertain function. CDR3 length equals 17 residues. The V gene lost 0 bases and the J gene lost 0 bases, with 13 bases spanning the gap. For the CDR3, the DNA is TGCGCCAGCAGTCAATCGAGACAGGCTTTCAGCACAGATACGCAGTATTTT. Encoded protein: CASSQSRQAFSTDTQYF.

The chain recombines TRBV4-3 with TRBJ2-1, with D possibly being TRBD1 (6 bases). This CDR3 is 12 amino acids long. Germline V gives CDR1 LGHNA, CDR2 YSLEER. Trimming stripped 6 bases from V and 9 bases from J, with 12 bases between. The CDR3: CASSPQGSEQFF. The CDR3 DNA follows: TGCGCCAGCAGTCCACAGGGCAGTGAGCAGTTCTTC.

The genes are TRBV18 and TRBJ2-1; 8 positions match TRBD1. This CDR3 region has 16 residues. Germline V gene sequence: CDR1 KGHSH, CDR2 LQKENI. Trimming removed 2 bases from V and 9 bases from J; junction bases left unmatched: 12. The CDR3 DNA reads TGTGCCAGCTCACCAGGCATAGGACAGGGAATCGGTGAGCAGTTCTTC. It yields the protein CASSPGIGQGIGEQFF.

In DNA, the CDR3 is TGTGCCAGCAGCGCAGGACAGGGGCCCCTCCACTTT. Amino acids: CASSAGQGPLHF. The gene calls are TRBV9 and TRBJ1-6, with 9 bases identical to TRBD1. Germline assignment: CDR1 SGDLS and CDR2 YYNGEE. V trimming: 3 bases; J trimming: 13 bases; junction bases outside the gene matches: 2. This CDR3 has 12 amino acids.

This chain uses TRBV6-5 with TRBJ2-3; maybe TRBD2 (5 bases). The CDR3 covers 13 residues. The ends were cut back, 9 bases at V and 2 bases at J, with 12 bases in the middle. Germline V lookup: CDR1 MNHEY, CDR2 SVGAGI. Here the CDR3 DNA reads TGTGCCAGTGGGTCGGGAATCACAGATACGCAGTATTTT. It translates to CASGSGITDTQYF.

J is TRBJ2-5 and V is TRBV7-9, with a possible D match to TRBD1 (7 bases). Per germline, CDR1 SEHNR and CDR2 FQNEAQ (reference sequence). V was cut by 7 bases and J by 2 bases, with 20 bases left in between. The CDR3 contains 16 residues. CDR3 nucleotide sequence: TGTGCCAGCACCACGGGAGTACAGGGGTTTCAAGAGACCCAGTACTTC. It is translated as CASTTGVQGFQETQYF.

The genes are TRBV29-1 and TRBJ2-3, with a possible D match to TRBD1 (6 bases). Germline loops: CDR1 SQVTM, CDR2 ANQGSEA. With 3 bases removed from V and 7 bases from J, the gap between germline ends came to 8 bases. The CDR3 totals 11 residues. This chain's CDR3 is CSVERGNTQYF. The CDR3 bases are TGCAGCGTTGAGAGGGGGAATACGCAGTATTTT.

CDR3 protein: CASRVGRDSLYGYTF. For the CDR3, the DNA is TGTGCCAGCAGAGTGGGTCGGGATTCCCTTTATGGCTACACCTTC. The chain recombines TRBV27 with TRBJ1-2, with no clear D. This CDR3 has 15 residues. Deletions cut 6 bases from V and 5 bases from J, with 19 bases between. Per the germline V gene, CDR1 is MNHEY and CDR2 is SMNVEV (reference sequence).

The chain recombines TRBV3-1 with TRBJ2-1; tentative D call: TRBD1 (9 bases). This CDR3 comprises 14 residues. The V gene's germline CDR1 is LGHDT and CDR2 YNNKEL (reference sequence). Deletions cut 3 bases from V and 9 bases from J, with 15 bases between. The CDR3 DNA follows: TGTGCCAGCAGCCAGGACAGGGGACTAGGTGAGCAGTTCTTC. Translating gives CASSQDRGLGEQFF.

The V gene is TRBV29-1, the J gene TRBJ1-1, with D unresolved. This CDR3 contains 13 residues. Germline values: CDR1 SQVTM, CDR2 ANQGSEA. Trimming removed 7 bases from V and 4 bases from J, with 16 bases in between. The CDR3 coding sequence is TGCAGCGCCGAGTGGCTCGGGAGCACTGAAGCTTTCTTT. Its translation: CSAEWLGSTEAFF.

The chain has TRBV5-1 and TRBJ1-1, with D perhaps matching TRBD1 (6 bases). Germline V lookup: CDR1 SGHRS, CDR2 YFSETQ. Trimming took off 2 bases at V and 2 bases at J, with 10 bases between the two ends. The CDR3 totals 14 residues. The DNA for the CDR3 is TGCGCCAGCAGCTTTACAGGGCCCAACACTGAAGCTTTCTTT. It encodes CASSFTGPNTEAFF.

This chain joins TRBV30 and TRBJ1-1; no reliable D call. The CDR3 runs 11 residues. V gave up 1 base and J gave up 10 bases, with 10 bases separating them. Germline V CDR1 and CDR2: GTSNPN, SVGIG (reference sequence). This CDR3 reads CAWSESPGAFF. CDR3 nucleotide sequence: TGTGCCTGGAGTGAGTCGCCCGGAGCTTTCTTT.

This clonotype was seen once. V and J are TRBV5-1 and TRBJ2-2, with D tentatively TRBD1 or TRBD2 (6 bases each). The CDR3 consists of 16 residues. The germline CDR1 and CDR2 sequences are SGHRS and YFSETQ. V gave up 0 bases and J gave up 4 bases, with 13 bases separating them. The CDR3 region is CASSLVTGAFTGELFF. CDR3 DNA sequence: TGCGCCAGCAGCTTGGTCACGGGGGCCTTCACCGGGGAGCTGTTTTTT.

V is TRBV12-3 or TRBV12-4 and J is TRBJ1-4; no clear D. This CDR3 has 14 amino acids. Trimming removed 1 base at V and 6 bases at J, with 9 bases between. The CDR3 region has the DNA TGTGCCAGCAGTTTAGGTAGAGGAGATGAAAAACTGTTTTTT. Its protein is CASSLGRGDEKLFF.

The rearrangement joins TRBV4-3 to TRBJ2-6; D call uncertain. V shed 0 bases and J shed 4 bases, with 10 bases lying between them. The CDR3 extends over 16 amino acids. CDR1 LGHNA and CDR2 YSLEER come from the germline V gene. DNA for the CDR3: TGCGCCAGCAGCCAAGATATAGTAAGAGGGGCCAACGTCCTGACTTTC. Residues: CASSQDIVRGANVLTF.

The chain links TRBV20-1 to TRBJ2-3, with 8 bases aligning to TRBD1. The V gene's germline CDR1 is DFQATT and CDR2 SNEGSKA (reference sequence). V was clipped by 5 bases and J by 4 bases; unmatched bases: 11. The CDR3 spans 15 residues. The CDR3, as DNA: TGCAGTGCTTCCCACGTGACAGGGGCGCCAGATACGCAGTATTTT. Protein: CSASHVTGAPDTQYF.